Sequencing of this T cell receptor beta chain was carried out in a study of cytomegalovirus exposure and HLA in healthy donors. Primers included in the PCR were 60 Vbeta and 13 Jbeta primers. The table came from immunoSEQ multiplex PCR; TCRdb's copy has only in-frame clones and leaves some out. The sample contains about 180,000 clones, about 78% of which appear only once. Worth noting for this clone: Its antigen is as yet unknown.

This CDR3 contains 13 residues. Germline values: CDR1 MNHEY, CDR2 SVGAGI. Losses at the gene ends were 6 bases for V and 3 bases for J; bases not matched to a gene: 5. Study-wide points: Specific recognition of CMV antigens was confirmed in vitro for three chains (all CMV-associated). Most TCR sequences were uncommon, yet certain public TCRs appeared in many donors. TCR beta chain V- and J-gene trimming was linked, in a later analysis, to a missense variant in DCLRE1C. Within the data, a cluster of highly shared sequence variants was likely a sequencing artifact.

The source is a man aged 60 to 69 in good health and CMV-seronegative. The specimen was PBMCs. The chain combines TRBV6-5 with TRBJ2-7, with 7 bases lining up with TRBD1. This CDR3 is CASSTGVHYEQYF. In DNA, the CDR3 is TGTGCCAGCAGCACAGGGGTACACTACGAGCAGTACTTC.